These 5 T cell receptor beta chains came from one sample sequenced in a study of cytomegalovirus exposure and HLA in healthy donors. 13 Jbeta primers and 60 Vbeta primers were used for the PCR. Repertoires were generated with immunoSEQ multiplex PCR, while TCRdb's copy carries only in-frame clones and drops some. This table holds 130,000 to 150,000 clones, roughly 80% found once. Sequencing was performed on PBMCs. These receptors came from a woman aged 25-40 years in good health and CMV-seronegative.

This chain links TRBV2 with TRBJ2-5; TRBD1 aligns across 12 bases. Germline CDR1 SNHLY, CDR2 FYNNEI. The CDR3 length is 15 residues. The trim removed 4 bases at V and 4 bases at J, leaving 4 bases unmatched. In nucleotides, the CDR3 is TGTGCCAGCAGTGCAGGGACAGGGGGCTCAGAGACCCAGTACTTC. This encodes CASSAGTGGSETQYF. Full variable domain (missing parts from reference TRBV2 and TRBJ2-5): EPEVTQTPSHQVTQMGQEVILRCVPISNHLYFYWYRQILGQKVEFLVSFYNNEISEKSEIFDDQFSVERPDGSNFTLKIRSTKLEDSAMYFCASSAGTGGSETQYFGPGTRLLVL.

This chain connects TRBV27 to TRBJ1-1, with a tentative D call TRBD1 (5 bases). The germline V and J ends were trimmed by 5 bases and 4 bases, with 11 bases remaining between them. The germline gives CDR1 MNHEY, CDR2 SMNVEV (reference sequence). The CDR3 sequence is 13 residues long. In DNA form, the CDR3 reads TGTGCCAGCAGTAAGGGGTTTCGCACTGAAGCTTTCTTT. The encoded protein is CASSKGFRTEAFF.

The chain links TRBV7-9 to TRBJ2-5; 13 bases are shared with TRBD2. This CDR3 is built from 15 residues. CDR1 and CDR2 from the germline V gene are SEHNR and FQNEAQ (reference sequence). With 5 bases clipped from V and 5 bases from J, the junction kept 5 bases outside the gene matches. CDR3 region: CASSLGLAGDETQYF. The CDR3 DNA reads TGTGCCAGCAGCCTTGGACTAGCGGGGGACGAGACCCAGTACTTC.

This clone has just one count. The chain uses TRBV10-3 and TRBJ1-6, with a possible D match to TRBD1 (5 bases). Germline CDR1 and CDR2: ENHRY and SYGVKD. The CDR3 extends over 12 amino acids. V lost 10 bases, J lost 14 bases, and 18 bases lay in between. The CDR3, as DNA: TGTGCCACCACTGACGAGGGGAGGGCCCTCCACTTT. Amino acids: CATTDEGRALHF.

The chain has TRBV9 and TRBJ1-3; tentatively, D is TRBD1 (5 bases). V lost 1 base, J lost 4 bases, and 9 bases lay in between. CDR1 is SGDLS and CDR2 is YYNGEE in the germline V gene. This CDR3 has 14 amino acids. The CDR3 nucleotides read TGTGCCAGCAGCGTATCGGGGGTCGGAAACACCATATATTTT. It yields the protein CASSVSGVGNTIYF.